This T cell receptor (beta chain) appears in the sequencing data of a study of OX40 agonist ivuxolimab in advanced cancers. Study summary: Clinicians treated patients with ivuxolimab, an agonistic anti-OX40 (CD134) antibody. Partial responses were recorded for three patients, including one with hepatocellular carcinoma and two with cutaneous melanoma.

Study-wide results and caveats: Normalized expansion of T-cell clones was also low for some nonresponders. At 0.1-3.0 mg/kg, partial responders had clonal expansion among the lowest observed.

TCRdb keeps only in-frame clones here, not all; method: immunoSEQ multiplex PCR. Of 23,000 or so clones detected, approximately 77% appear once; the ten largest clones hold 2% to 2.5%. With regard to this clone: Its specificity is not known.

Germline V CDR1 and CDR2: SGHDN, FVKESK. V lost 4 bases and J lost 4, with 19 bases in between. The CDR3 consists of 16 residues. The specimen comprised CD4+ or CD8+ T cells sorted from blood, sampled in a trial of the OX40 agonist ivuxolimab. J is TRBJ1-1 and V is TRBV14, with D tentatively TRBD1 (6 bases). The TCR originated in an adult with an advanced solid tumor such as melanoma, head and neck, liver or kidney cancer. CDR3 region: CASSPQGRGSITEAFF. As DNA, the CDR3 is TGTGCCAGCAGCCCACAAGGAAGGGGGAGCATCACTGAAGCTTTCTTT.